The sequence of this TCR beta chain was determined in a study of OX40 agonist ivuxolimab in advanced cancers. Here immunoSEQ multiplex PCR was the method, and the copy in TCRdb shows in-frame clones only, minus some. Of 25,000 to 35,000 clones listed, around 82% are singletons. Germline V gene data show CDR1 as MNHEY and CDR2 as SVGAGI. Deletions cut 2 bases from V and 4 bases from J, with 12 bases between. The CDR3 sequence is 15 residues long. This TCR derives from an adult with an advanced solid tumor such as melanoma, head and neck, liver or kidney cancer. The sequencing here drew on CD4+ or CD8+ T cells sorted from blood, taken in a trial of the OX40 agonist ivuxolimab. The chain couples TRBV6-5 to TRBJ2-4, with a weak D call TRBD1 (5 bases). The CDR3, as DNA: TGTGCCAGCAGTTACCTTCCAGGGTCTAAAAACATTCAGTACTTC. Translated: CASSYLPGSKNIQYF.